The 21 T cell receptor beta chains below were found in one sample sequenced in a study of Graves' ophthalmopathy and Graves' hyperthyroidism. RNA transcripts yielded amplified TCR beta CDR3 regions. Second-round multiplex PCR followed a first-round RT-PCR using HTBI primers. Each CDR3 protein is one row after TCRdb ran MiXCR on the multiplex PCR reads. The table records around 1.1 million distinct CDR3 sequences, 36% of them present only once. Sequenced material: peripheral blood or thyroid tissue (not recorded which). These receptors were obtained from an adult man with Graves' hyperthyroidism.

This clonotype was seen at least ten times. The chain's CDR3 is CASSLGDRPKSGELFF. Here the CDR3 DNA reads TGTGCCAGCAGCTTAGGGGACAGGCCGAAGTCCGGGGAGCTGTTTTTT. This sequence joins TRBV7-8 and TRBJ2-2; 8 bases match TRBD1. The CDR3 runs 16 residues. CDR1 SGHVS and CDR2 FQNEAQ come from the germline V gene. The ends lost 1 base at V and 6 bases at J; junction bases unmatched: 7.

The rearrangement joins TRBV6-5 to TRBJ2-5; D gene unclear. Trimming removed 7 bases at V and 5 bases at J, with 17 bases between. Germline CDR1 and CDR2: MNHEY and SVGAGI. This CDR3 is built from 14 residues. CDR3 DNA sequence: TGTGCCAGCACCACCAGGAATAAGAGGGAGACCCAGTACTTC. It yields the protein CASTTRNKRETQYF.

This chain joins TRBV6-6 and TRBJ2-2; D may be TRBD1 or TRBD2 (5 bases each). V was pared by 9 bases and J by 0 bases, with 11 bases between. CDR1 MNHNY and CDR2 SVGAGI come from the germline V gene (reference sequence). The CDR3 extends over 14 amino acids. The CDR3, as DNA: TGTGCCAGTCGGGACGTTACGAACACCGGGGAGCTGTTTTTT. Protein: CASRDVTNTGELFF.

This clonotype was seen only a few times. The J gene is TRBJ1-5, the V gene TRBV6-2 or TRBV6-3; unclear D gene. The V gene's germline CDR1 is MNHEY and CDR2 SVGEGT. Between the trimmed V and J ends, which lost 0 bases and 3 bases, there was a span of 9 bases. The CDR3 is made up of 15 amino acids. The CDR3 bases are TGTGCCAGCAGTTACTCACGGGGTTACAATCAGCCCCAGCATTTT. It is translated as CASSYSRGYNQPQHF.

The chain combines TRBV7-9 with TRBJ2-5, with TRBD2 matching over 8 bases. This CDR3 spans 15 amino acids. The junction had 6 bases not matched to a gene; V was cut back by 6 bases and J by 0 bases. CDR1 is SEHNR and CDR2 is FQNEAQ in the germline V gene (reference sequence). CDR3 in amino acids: CASSRTSIHQETQYF. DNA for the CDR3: TGTGCCAGCAGTCGGACTAGCATCCACCAAGAGACCCAGTACTTC.

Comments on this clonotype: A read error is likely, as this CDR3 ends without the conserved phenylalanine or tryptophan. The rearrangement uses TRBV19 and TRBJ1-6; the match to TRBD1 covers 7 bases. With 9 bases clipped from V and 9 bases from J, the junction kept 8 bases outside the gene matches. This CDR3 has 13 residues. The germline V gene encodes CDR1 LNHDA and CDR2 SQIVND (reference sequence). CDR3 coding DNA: TGTGCCAGCAATGACAGGGTCGGTTCACCCCTCCACTCT. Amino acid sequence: CASNDRVGSPLHS.

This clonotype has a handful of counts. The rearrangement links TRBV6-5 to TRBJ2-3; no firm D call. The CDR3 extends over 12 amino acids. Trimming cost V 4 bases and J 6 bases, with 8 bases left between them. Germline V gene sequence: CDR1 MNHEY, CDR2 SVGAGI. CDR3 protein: CASSSSVDTQYF. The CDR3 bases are TGTGCCAGCAGTTCCTCCGTGGATACGCAGTATTTT.

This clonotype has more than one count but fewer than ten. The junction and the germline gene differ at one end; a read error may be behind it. This CDR3 reads CASSGTSGGQETQYF. The CDR3 DNA reads TGTGCCAGCAGCGGGACTAGCGGGGGCCAAGAGACCCAGTACTTC. The chain couples TRBV10-2 to TRBJ2-5, with TRBD2 identical over 14 bases. This CDR3 has 15 amino acids. In germline, CDR1 is WSHSY, CDR2 SAAADI.

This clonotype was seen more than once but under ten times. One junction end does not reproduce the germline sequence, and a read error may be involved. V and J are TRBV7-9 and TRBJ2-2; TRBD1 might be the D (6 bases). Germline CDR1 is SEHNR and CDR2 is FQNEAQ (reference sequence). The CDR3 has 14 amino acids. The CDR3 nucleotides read TGCGCCAGCAGCCAGGGGCCCCAGGCCGGGGAGCTGTTTTTT. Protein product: CASSQGPQAGELFF.

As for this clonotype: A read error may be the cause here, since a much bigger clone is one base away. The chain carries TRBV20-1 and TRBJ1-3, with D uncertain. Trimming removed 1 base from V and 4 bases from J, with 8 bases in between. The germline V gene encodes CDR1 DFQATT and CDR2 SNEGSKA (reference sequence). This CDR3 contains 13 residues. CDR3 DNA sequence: TGCAGTGCTAGAGGAAACACGGGAAACACCATATATTTT. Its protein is CSARGNTGNTIYF.

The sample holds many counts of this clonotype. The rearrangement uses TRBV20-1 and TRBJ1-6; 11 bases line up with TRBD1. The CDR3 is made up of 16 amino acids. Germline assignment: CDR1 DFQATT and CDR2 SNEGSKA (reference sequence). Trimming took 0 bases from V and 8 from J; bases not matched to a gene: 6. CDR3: CSARDQGDRGDSPLHF. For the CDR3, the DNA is TGCAGTGCTAGAGATCAAGGGGACAGGGGGGATTCACCCCTCCACTTT.

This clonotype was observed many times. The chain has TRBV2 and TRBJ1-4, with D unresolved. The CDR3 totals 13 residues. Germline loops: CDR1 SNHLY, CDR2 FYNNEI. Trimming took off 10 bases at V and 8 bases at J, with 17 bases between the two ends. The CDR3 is CANLRALGEKLFF. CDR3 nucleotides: TGTGCCAATCTAAGGGCTTTAGGGGAAAAACTGTTTTTT.

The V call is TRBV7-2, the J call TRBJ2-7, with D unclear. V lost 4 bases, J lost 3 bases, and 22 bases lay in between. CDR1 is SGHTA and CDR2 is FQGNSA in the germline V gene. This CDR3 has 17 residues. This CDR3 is CASSSRAARNFYYEQYF. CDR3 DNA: TGTGCCAGCAGCTCCCGGGCCGCGAGAAATTTCTACTACGAGCAGTACTTC.

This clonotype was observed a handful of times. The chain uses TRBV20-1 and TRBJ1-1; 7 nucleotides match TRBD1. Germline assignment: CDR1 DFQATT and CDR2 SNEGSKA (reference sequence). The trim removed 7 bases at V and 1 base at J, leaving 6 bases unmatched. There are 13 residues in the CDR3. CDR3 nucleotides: TGCAGTGGCCTCAGGGGGTCGAACACTGAAGCTTTCTTT. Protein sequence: CSGLRGSNTEAFF.

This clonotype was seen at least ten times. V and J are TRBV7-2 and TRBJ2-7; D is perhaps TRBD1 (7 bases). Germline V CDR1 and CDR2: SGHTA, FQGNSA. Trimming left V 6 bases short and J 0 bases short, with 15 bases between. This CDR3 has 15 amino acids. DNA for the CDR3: TGTGCCAGCAGACGCGGGACAGCCACCTCCTACGAGCAGTACTTC. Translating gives CASRRGTATSYEQYF. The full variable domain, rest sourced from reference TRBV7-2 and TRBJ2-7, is GAGVSQSPSNKVTEKGKDVELRCDPISGHTALYWYRQSLGQGLEFLIYFQGNSAPDKSGLPSDRFSAERTGGSVSTLTIQRTQQEDSAVYLCASRRGTATSYEQYFGPGTRLTVT.

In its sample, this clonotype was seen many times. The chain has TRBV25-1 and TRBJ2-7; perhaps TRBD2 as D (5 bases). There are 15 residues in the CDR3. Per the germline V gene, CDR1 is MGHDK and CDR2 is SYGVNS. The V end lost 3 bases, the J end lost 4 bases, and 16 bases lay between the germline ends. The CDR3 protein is CASSDRGPHGYEQYF. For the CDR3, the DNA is TGTGCCAGCAGTGACCGAGGGCCCCACGGGTACGAGCAGTACTTC.

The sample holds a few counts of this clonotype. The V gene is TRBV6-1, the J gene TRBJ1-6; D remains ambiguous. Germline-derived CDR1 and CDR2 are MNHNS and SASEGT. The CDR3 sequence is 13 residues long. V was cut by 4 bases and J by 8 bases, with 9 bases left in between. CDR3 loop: CASSVRLDSPLHF. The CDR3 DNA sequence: TGTGCCAGCAGTGTCAGGCTGGATTCACCCCTCCACTTT.

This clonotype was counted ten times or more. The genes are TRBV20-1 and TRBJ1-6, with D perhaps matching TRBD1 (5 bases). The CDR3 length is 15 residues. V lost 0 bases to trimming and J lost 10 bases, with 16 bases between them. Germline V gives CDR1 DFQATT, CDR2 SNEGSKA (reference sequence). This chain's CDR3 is CSARESGAEVSPLHF. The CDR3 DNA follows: TGCAGTGCTAGAGAGAGTGGGGCCGAAGTATCACCCCTCCACTTT.

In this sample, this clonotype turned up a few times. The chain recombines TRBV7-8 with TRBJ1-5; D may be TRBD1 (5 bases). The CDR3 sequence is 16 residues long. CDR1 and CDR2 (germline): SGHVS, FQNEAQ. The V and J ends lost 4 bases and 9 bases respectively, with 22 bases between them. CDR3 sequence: CASSWGLQPPPRPQHF. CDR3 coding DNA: TGTGCCAGCAGCTGGGGACTGCAACCACCCCCCCGGCCCCAGCATTTT.

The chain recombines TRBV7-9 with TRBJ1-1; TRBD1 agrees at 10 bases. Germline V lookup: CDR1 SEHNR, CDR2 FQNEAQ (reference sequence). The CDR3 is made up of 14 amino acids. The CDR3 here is CSPGQGFLYTEAFF. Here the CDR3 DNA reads TGTAGTCCGGGACAGGGGTTTTTATACACTGAAGCTTTCTTT.

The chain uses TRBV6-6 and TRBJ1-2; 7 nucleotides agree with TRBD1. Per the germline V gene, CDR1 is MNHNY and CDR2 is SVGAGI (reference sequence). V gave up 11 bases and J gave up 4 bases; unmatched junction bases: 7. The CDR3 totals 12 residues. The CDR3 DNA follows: TGTGCCCGCTCGACAGGGAGCTATGGCTACACCTTC. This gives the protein CARSTGSYGYTF.